This entry features one T cell receptor beta chain sequence. Produced via immunoSEQ multiplex PCR; TCRdb's table is partial and in-frame only. The repertoire holds about 13,000 clones, with roughly three quarters as singletons. The sample comes from a study of sequential checkpoint blockade in melanoma. As for the study in general: Arm A got nivolumab then ipilimumab; arm B the reverse, 1:1.

Germline-derived CDR1 and CDR2 are MNHNY and SVGAGI (reference sequence). The CDR3 has 14 amino acids. V gave up 3 bases and J gave up 3 bases, with 8 bases separating them. Treatment denoted: randomized to nivolumab then ipilimumab (arm A) or the reverse (arm B). The origin of this receptor is a human patient with melanoma. Some clones in this sample may be carry-over from other donors' samples. The sequenced sample was CD8+ T cells sorted from blood (inferred from file names), obtained from a patient given nivolumab and ipilimumab in sequence. This sequence joins TRBV6-6 and TRBJ1-4; D is unresolved. CDR3 DNA sequence: TGTGCCAGCAGTTATGGAGGAGCTAATGAAAAACTGTTTTTT. Protein product: CASSYGGANEKLFF.